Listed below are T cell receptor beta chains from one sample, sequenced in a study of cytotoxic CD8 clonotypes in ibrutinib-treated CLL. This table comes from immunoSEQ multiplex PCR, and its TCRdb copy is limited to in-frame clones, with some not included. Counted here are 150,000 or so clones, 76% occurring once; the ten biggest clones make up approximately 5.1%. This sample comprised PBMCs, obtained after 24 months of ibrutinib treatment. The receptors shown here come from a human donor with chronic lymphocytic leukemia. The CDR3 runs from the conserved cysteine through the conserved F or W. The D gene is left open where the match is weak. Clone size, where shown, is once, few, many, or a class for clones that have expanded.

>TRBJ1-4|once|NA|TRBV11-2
CASSPDATNEKLFF
TGTGCCAGCAGCCCGGATGCAACTAATGAAAAACTGTTTTTT
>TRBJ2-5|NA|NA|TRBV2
CASSDRQVQETQYF
TGTGCCAGCAGTGACAGGCAGGTCCAAGAGACCCAGTACTTC
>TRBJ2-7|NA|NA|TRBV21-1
CASSKARTGQVSGATYEQYF
TGTGCCAGCAGCAAAGCCCGGACAGGTCAAGTTAGCGGGGCTACCTACGAGCAGTACTTC
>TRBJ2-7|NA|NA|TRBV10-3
CAISPGGGGLYEQYF
TGTGCCATCAGTCCCGGAGGGGGGGGTCTCTACGAGCAGTACTTC
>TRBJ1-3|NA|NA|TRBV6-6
CASSYSGDSSGNTIYF
TGTGCCAGCAGTTACTCGGGCGATAGCTCTGGAAACACCATATATTTT
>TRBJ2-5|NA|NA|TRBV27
CASSPLGLETQYF
TGTGCCAGCAGTCCCCTAGGTTTGGAGACCCAGTACTTC
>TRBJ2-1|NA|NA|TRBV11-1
CASSLDRGSYNEQFF
TGTGCCAGCAGCCTGGACCGGGGGTCCTACAATGAGCAGTTCTTC
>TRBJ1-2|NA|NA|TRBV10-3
CAIRASLDYGYTF
TGTGCCATCAGGGCATCCCTCGACTATGGCTACACCTTC
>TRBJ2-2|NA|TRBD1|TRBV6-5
CASSLDRGHGELFF
TGTGCCAGCAGCCTGGACAGGGGGCACGGGGAGCTGTTTTTT
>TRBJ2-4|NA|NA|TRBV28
CASSFQGSKNIQYF
TGTGCCAGCAGTTTTCAGGGTTCCAAAAACATTCAGTACTTC
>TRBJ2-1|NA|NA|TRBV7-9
CASSPVGQLVNEQFF
TGTGCCAGCAGCCCGGTGGGACAACTGGTCAATGAGCAGTTCTTC
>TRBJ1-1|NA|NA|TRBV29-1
CSVEPPWGGPGTEAFF
TGCAGCGTTGAGCCACCCTGGGGGGGGCCGGGGACTGAAGCTTTCTTT
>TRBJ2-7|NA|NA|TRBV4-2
CASSRTHGEGGDEQYF
TGTGCCAGCAGCCGTACCCACGGAGAGGGGGGGGACGAGCAGTACTTC
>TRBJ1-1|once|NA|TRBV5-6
CASSWPPRVEAFF
TGTGCCAGCAGCTGGCCTCCCCGGGTTGAAGCTTTCTTT
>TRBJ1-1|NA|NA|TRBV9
CASSVEGEWGLGTEAFF
TGTGCCAGCAGCGTAGAAGGCGAGTGGGGGCTCGGCACTGAAGCTTTCTTT
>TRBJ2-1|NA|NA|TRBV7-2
CASSQGGLEQFF
TGTGCCAGCAGCCAAGGAGGGTTAGAGCAGTTCTTC
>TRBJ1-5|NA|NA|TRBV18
CASSPGDNQPQHF
TGTGCCAGCTCACCAGGGGACAATCAGCCCCAGCATTTT
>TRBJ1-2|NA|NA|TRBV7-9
CASSLGGLYGYTF
TGTGCCAGCAGCTTAGGGGGGCTGTATGGCTACACCTTC
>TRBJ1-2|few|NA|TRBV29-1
CSVGGNYGYTF
TGCAGCGTTGGGGGGAACTATGGCTACACCTTC
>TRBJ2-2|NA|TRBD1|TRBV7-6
CASSLGQGGLGELFF
TGTGCCAGCAGCTTAGGACAGGGTGGGCTCGGGGAGCTGTTTTTT
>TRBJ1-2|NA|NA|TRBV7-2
CASTKGWGGYGYTF
TGTGCCAGCACCAAGGGCTGGGGTGGGTATGGCTACACCTTC
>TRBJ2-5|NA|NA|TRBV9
CASASAAQETQYF
TGTGCCAGCGCATCGGCAGCCCAAGAGACCCAGTACTTC
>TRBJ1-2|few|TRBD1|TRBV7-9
CASSTQGGGYTF
TGTGCCAGCAGCACCCAGGGGGGGGGCTACACCTTC
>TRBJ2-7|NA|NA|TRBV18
CASSPSGGAYEQYF
TGTGCCAGCTCACCATCGGGGGGCGCGTACGAGCAGTACTTC
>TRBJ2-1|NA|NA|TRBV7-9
CASSLGNEQFF
TGTGCCAGCAGCTTAGGGAATGAGCAGTTCTTC
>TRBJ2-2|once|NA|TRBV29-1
CSGGSPTNTGELFF
TGCAGCGGCGGGTCCCCCACCAACACCGGGGAGCTGTTTTTT
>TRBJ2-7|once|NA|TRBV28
CASESQGYEQYF
TGTGCCAGCGAATCCCAGGGGTACGAGCAGTACTTC
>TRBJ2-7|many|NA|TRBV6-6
CASSWAGRDEQYF
TGTGCCAGCAGTTGGGCAGGGCGGGACGAGCAGTACTTC
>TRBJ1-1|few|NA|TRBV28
CASSSPARGGPTNTEAFF
TGTGCCAGCAGTTCGCCCGCCCGAGGGGGACCGACGAACACTGAAGCTTTCTTT
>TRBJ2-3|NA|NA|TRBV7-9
CATRRELDTQYF
TGTGCCACCAGACGGGAGTTAGATACGCAGTATTTT
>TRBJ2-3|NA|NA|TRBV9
CASSGAADTQYF
TGTGCCAGTTCAGGGGCAGCAGATACGCAGTATTTT
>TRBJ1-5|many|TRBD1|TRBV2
CASSEQGGGGNQPQHF
TGTGCCAGCAGTGAACAGGGGGGAGGAGGCAATCAGCCCCAGCATTTT
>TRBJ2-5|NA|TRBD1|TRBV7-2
CASSLGEGTGRTQYF
TGTGCCAGCAGCTTAGGGGAGGGGACAGGGCGGACCCAGTACTTC
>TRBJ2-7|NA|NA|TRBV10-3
CATVRGPVGGGEQYF
TGTGCCACCGTCCGCGGGCCCGTTGGTGGGGGCGAGCAGTACTTC
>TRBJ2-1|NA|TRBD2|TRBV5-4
CASSLLHREGWNEQFF
TGTGCCAGCAGCCTCCTACATCGGGAGGGCTGGAATGAGCAGTTCTTC
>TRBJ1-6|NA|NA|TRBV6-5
CASSWANSPLHF
TGTGCCAGCAGTTGGGCTAATTCACCCCTCCACTTT
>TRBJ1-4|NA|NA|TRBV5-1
CASSLEAGSEKLFF
TGCGCCAGCAGCTTGGAGGCAGGGAGTGAAAAACTGTTTTTT
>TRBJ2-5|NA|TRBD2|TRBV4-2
CASSPRLASGWGETQYF
TGTGCCAGCAGCCCCAGACTGGCTAGCGGATGGGGGGAGACCCAGTACTTC
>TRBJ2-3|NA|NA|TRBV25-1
CASARSTDTQYF
TGTGCCAGCGCCCGGAGCACAGATACGCAGTATTTT
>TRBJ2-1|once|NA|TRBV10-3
CAISEAGGSYNEQFF
TGTGCCATCAGTGAGGCAGGGGGGTCCTACAATGAGCAGTTCTTC
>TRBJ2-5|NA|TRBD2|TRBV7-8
CASSFSGEGTQYF
TGTGCCAGCAGCTTTTCGGGGGAGGGGACCCAGTACTTC
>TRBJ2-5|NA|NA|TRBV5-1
CASSFGLSQETQYF
TGCGCCAGCAGCTTCGGCTTATCCCAAGAGACCCAGTACTTC
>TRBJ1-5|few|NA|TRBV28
CASSHPGTQHF
TGTGCCAGCAGTCACCCCGGAACCCAGCATTTT
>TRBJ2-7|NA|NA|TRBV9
CASSVSRAEEEQYF
TGTGCCAGCAGCGTGTCGCGGGCGGAGGAAGAGCAGTACTTC
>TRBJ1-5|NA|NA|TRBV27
CASSPRHRPLRGQPQHF
TGTGCCAGCAGTCCCCGTCATCGGCCCCTGCGGGGCCAGCCCCAGCATTTT
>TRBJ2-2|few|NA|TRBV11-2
CASSRQAGTGELFF
TGTGCCAGCAGCCGACAGGCGGGAACCGGGGAGCTGTTTTTT
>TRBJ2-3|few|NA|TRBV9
CASTPRAFTDTQYF
TGTGCCAGCACCCCTAGGGCCTTCACAGATACGCAGTATTTT
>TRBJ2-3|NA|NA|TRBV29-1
CSVAPGGSTDTQYF
TGCAGCGTTGCCCCCGGGGGTAGCACAGATACGCAGTATTTT
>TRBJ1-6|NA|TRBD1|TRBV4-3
CASSQGAGGANSPLHF
TGCGCCAGCAGCCAAGGGGCAGGGGGTGCTAATTCACCCCTCCACTTT
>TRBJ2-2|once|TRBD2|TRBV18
CASSGTSGNTGELFF
TGTGCCAGCTCGGGGACTAGCGGAAACACCGGGGAGCTGTTTTTT
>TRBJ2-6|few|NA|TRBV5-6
CASSPRGFAGGANVLTF
TGTGCCAGCAGCCCCCGGGGGTTTGCTGGGGGGGCCAACGTCCTGACTTTC